The 29 T cell receptor beta chains listed next were all sequenced from one sample in a study of T cell repertoires in cytomegalovirus infection (dated by TCRdb to the late 2010s). Their antigens are not known. Sequenced using an Illumina HiSeq 1500. TCRdb applied fastp at Q25 and MiXCR to the public reads, then kept only in-frame beta chains. For every CDR3 protein sequence, its rows merge into one entry that carries the most common genes and DNA. The sample table contains around 340,000 distinct CDR3 sequences; only one count was recorded for under 35% of them. Around 20% of the sample belongs to the ten largest clones. The treatment or condition label of this sample denotes: in vitro stimulation with specific CMV peptide epitopes to enrich CMV-specific T cells. Here the sequenced sample was cultured PBMCs, taken from culture after CMV antigen stimulation. The receptors here all came from a human donor in good health (CMV status not recorded). Some clones in this sample may be carry-over from other donors' samples.

This clonotype has only a few counts. This chain joins TRBV19 and TRBJ1-1, with unresolved D. The ends were cut back, 3 bases at V and 3 bases at J, with 11 bases in the middle. From germline, CDR1 is LNHDA and CDR2 SQIVND (reference sequence). This CDR3 has 14 amino acids. CDR3 sequence: CASSIRGIDTEAFF. The CDR3, as DNA: TGTGCCAGTAGTATTCGAGGGATCGACACTGAAGCTTTCTTT.

This clonotype occurred a few times. V usage is TRBV6-1 and J usage is TRBJ2-1, with D perhaps matching TRBD1 or TRBD2 (5 bases each). Germline values: CDR1 MNHNS, CDR2 SASEGT. Trimming stripped 7 bases from V and 6 bases from J, with 16 bases between. This CDR3 comprises 14 residues. The CDR3 coding sequence is TGTGCCAGCAAACCAGGGAGCGGAGGCAATGAGCAGTTCTTC. Its translation is CASKPGSGGNEQFF.

The chain carries TRBV6-1 and TRBJ1-3, with 7 bases fitting TRBD1. Trimming at V came to 0 bases and at J to 2 bases, leaving 1 base not matched to a gene. The CDR3 runs to 15 residues. Germline CDR1 MNHNS, CDR2 SASEGT. Here the CDR3 DNA reads TGTGCCAGCAGTGAAGCGCAGGGGGCTGGAAACACCATATATTTT. Protein product: CASSEAQGAGNTIYF.

The table lists this clonotype with a few counts. The chain is built from TRBV7-2 and TRBJ2-3; D is uncertain. CDR1 is SGHTA and CDR2 is FQGNSA in the germline V gene. Between the trimmed V and J ends, which lost 1 base and 4 bases, there was a span of 15 bases. The CDR3 spans 16 residues. The CDR3 loop is CASSLVRRLTADTQYF. CDR3 nucleotides: TGTGCCAGCAGCTTAGTACGGCGGCTTACGGCAGATACGCAGTATTTT.

This chain joins TRBV7-6 and TRBJ1-6; 7 bases are shared with TRBD1. Per germline, CDR1 SGHVS and CDR2 FNYEAQ. The CDR3 has 15 residues. J was trimmed by 7 bases and V by 5 bases; bases with no gene match: 8. The CDR3 DNA sequence: TGTGCCAGCAGCCCCTCGGAGGGGGCAAATTCACCCCTCCACTTT. Protein product: CASSPSEGANSPLHF.

The CDR3 nucleotides are TGTGCCAGCAGCTTAGCCGACGGACACTATGGCTACACCTTC. Amino acid sequence: CASSLADGHYGYTF. This chain joins TRBV7-3 and TRBJ1-2; D gene unclear. Trimming stripped 2 bases from V and 3 bases from J, with 10 bases between. Germline CDR1 SGHTA, CDR2 FQGTGA. The CDR3 covers 14 residues.

In its sample, this clonotype was seen a few times. This chain uses TRBV6-1 with TRBJ2-1; the D call may be TRBD1 or TRBD2 (8 bases each). Germline V gives CDR1 MNHNS, CDR2 SASEGT. The length of the CDR3 is 15 residues. The V gene lost 7 bases and the J gene lost 9 bases, with 22 bases spanning the gap. Written as DNA, the CDR3 is TGTGCCAGCAACAGACTAGCGCTACAGGGGGGTGAGCAGTTCTTC. Encoded protein: CASNRLALQGGEQFF.

The V gene is TRBV28, the J gene TRBJ2-7; TRBD2 matches 8 bases. The germline V gene encodes CDR1 MDHEN and CDR2 SYDVKM. The CDR3 length is 15 residues. V gave up 5 bases and J gave up 3 bases; unmatched junction bases: 9. The CDR3 region is CASSPQGLDDYEQYF. CDR3 nucleotides: TGTGCCAGCAGTCCTCAGGGACTAGATGACTACGAGCAGTACTTC.

V usage is TRBV3-1 and J usage is TRBJ2-2; 12 nucleotides match TRBD2. CDR3 length: 15 amino acids. The trim removed 5 bases at V and 5 bases at J, leaving 3 bases unmatched. In germline, CDR1 is LGHDT, CDR2 YNNKEL (reference sequence). The CDR3 DNA reads as TGTGCCAGCAGCGACGGGACTAGCGGGACCGGGGAGCTGTTTTTT. Translated: CASSDGTSGTGELFF.

This clonotype was picked up a small number of times. The chain joins TRBV11-3 to TRBJ2-2; 7 nucleotides line up with TRBD2. This CDR3 region has 15 residues. Germline V gives CDR1 SGHNT, CDR2 YENEEA. V lost 6 bases and J lost 2; bases outside the gene matches: 6. CDR3 sequence reads: CASSPSGNNTGELFF. The DNA for the CDR3 is TGTGCCAGCAGTCCTAGCGGAAATAACACCGGGGAGCTGTTTTTT.

The chain carries TRBV6-6 and TRBJ1-5, with TRBD1 as a possible D gene (6 bases). Germline V gene lookup returns CDR1 MNHNY and CDR2 SVGAGI (reference sequence). V was clipped by 8 bases and J by 2 bases, with 13 bases between them. CDR3 length equals 14 residues. The CDR3 reads CASVFPGGNQPQHF. CDR3 nucleotides: TGTGCCAGCGTTTTCCCAGGGGGCAATCAGCCCCAGCATTTT.

The chain employs TRBV27 and TRBJ2-7; D is undetermined. The CDR3 loop spans 12 amino acids. The ends were cut back, 6 bases at V and 2 bases at J, with 8 bases in the middle. Germline CDR1 and CDR2: MNHEY and SMNVEV (reference sequence). CDR3 loop: CASSPTPYEQYF. The CDR3 DNA reads as TGTGCCAGCAGCCCCACCCCCTACGAGCAGTACTTC.

V and J are TRBV6-6 and TRBJ1-4, with D unresolved. V was clipped by 2 bases and J by 4 bases, with 11 bases between them. The germline V gene has CDR1 MNHNY and CDR2 SVGAGI (reference sequence). The CDR3 length is 15 residues. The CDR3 DNA is TGTGCCAGCAGTTACGCTGAGGCGGGTAATGAAAAACTGTTTTTT. It encodes CASSYAEAGNEKLFF.

This sequence joins TRBV27 and TRBJ1-1; 7 positions match TRBD1. Germline V gene data show CDR1 as MNHEY and CDR2 as SMNVEV (reference sequence). This CDR3 comprises 19 residues. The junction had 19 bases not matched to a gene; V was cut back by 4 bases and J by 2 bases. The CDR3 sequence: CASSSREGGRVRGNTEAFF. In nucleotides, the CDR3 is TGTGCCAGCAGTTCCCGGGAAGGGGGCAGGGTAAGAGGAAACACTGAAGCTTTCTTT.

The chain has TRBV5-1 and TRBJ1-3; D is uncertain. The CDR3 sequence is 20 residues long. Trimming removed 0 bases from V and 2 bases from J, with 24 bases in between. The germline gives CDR1 SGHRS, CDR2 YFSETQ. CDR3 sequence reads: CASSLEVGRPDLPPGNTIYF. In DNA form, the CDR3 reads TGCGCCAGCAGCTTGGAGGTTGGCAGACCCGATTTACCACCTGGAAACACCATATATTTT.

This clonotype was counted only a few times. The rearrangement links TRBV28 to TRBJ1-3; D is unresolved. In germline, CDR1 is MDHEN, CDR2 SYDVKM. There are 13 residues in the CDR3. Deletions cut 7 bases from V and 3 bases from J, with 10 bases between. CDR3 sequence (DNA): TGTGCCAGCACGCGGCAGAATGGAAACACCATATATTTT. Protein sequence: CASTRQNGNTIYF.

The chain employs TRBV12-3 or TRBV12-4 and TRBJ1-1; 7 bases are a match to TRBD1. The length of the CDR3 is 14 residues. V lost 6 bases to trimming and J lost 3 bases; unmatched junction nucleotides: 7. For the CDR3, the DNA is TGTGCCAGCAGGGGCACAGGGGAACACACTGAAGCTTTCTTT. This sequence encodes CASRGTGEHTEAFF.

The CDR3 spells CASGVQSYNEQFF. CDR3 nucleotide sequence: TGTGCCAGCGGCGTCCAATCCTACAATGAGCAGTTCTTC. The rearrangement joins TRBV18 to TRBJ2-1; D is undetermined. CDR1 and CDR2 from the germline V gene are KGHSH and LQKENI. V was clipped by 8 bases and J by 1 base, with 9 bases between them. This CDR3 comprises 13 residues.

The V and J genes are TRBV12-3 or TRBV12-4 and TRBJ1-4, with D maybe TRBD1 (6 bases). Trimming left V 6 bases short and J 3 bases short, with 11 bases between. CDR3 size: 14 residues. CDR3 in DNA: TGTGCCAGCAGGCAGGGGATACCTAATGAAAAACTGTTTTTT. This sequence encodes CASRQGIPNEKLFF.

This clonotype was picked up a small number of times. The chain uses TRBV23-1 and TRBJ2-1; D perhaps matches TRBD1 (5 bases). Being an ORF, TRBV23-1 has a function that is uncertain. V was cut by 3 bases and J by 0 bases, with 12 bases left in between. This CDR3 comprises 16 residues. CDR3 nucleotide sequence: TGCGCCAGCAGTCACAGGGCCTTCAACTCCTACAATGAGCAGTTCTTC. Its protein product is CASSHRAFNSYNEQFF.

Of note for this clonotype: This sequence may be a read error, since a much larger clone differs from it by one base. Lacking the conserved final phenylalanine or tryptophan, this CDR3 likely reflects a read error. The CDR3 sequence is CASSRRRINTEAFL. CDR3 DNA sequence: TGTGCCAGCAGCCGTAGACGGATTAACACTGAAGCTTTCCTT. This rearrangement joins TRBV7-2 to TRBJ1-1; no reliable D call. The length of the CDR3 is 14 residues. The germline gives CDR1 SGHTA, CDR2 FQGNSA. Between the trimmed V and J ends, which lost 5 bases and 2 bases, there was a span of 12 bases.

The CDR3 coding sequence is TGTGCCAGCAGCTCACCGACTAGCGGGAGGTTAGGGACCCAGTACTTC. It yields the protein CASSSPTSGRLGTQYF. V is TRBV7-2 and J is TRBJ2-5; TRBD2 matches 13 bases. Unmatched junction bases numbered 9, after V lost 4 bases and J lost 7 bases. Germline V lookup: CDR1 SGHTA, CDR2 FQGNSA. The CDR3 runs to 16 residues.

This clonotype was observed at least ten times. The chain combines TRBV7-2 with TRBJ2-2; D remains ambiguous. This CDR3 contains 13 residues. Germline lookup yields CDR1 SGHTA and CDR2 FQGNSA. Trimming took 1 base from V and 7 from J, leaving 7 bases between them. The CDR3 region is CASSLVTRGELFF. In DNA form, the CDR3 reads TGTGCCAGCAGCTTAGTGACGCGCGGGGAGCTGTTTTTT.

The chain is built from TRBV4-1 and TRBJ1-2; no definite D call. With 6 bases removed from V and 8 bases from J, the gap between germline ends came to 16 bases. The CDR3 is 13 amino acids. CDR1 is MGHRA and CDR2 is YSYEKL in the germline V gene. In DNA form, the CDR3 reads TGCGCCAGCAGTCCACTTATATTGGAGGGCTACACCTTC. This sequence encodes CASSPLILEGYTF.

This chain connects TRBV7-8 to TRBJ1-4, with no clear D. Trimming took 5 bases from V and 0 from J, leaving 7 bases between them. The CDR3 covers 14 residues. Per germline, CDR1 SGHVS and CDR2 FQNEAQ. CDR3 nucleotides: TGTGCCAGCAGCCAGACTACAACTAATGAAAAACTGTTTTTT. This gives the protein CASSQTTTNEKLFF.

This clonotype was recorded a few times. The chain joins TRBV28 to TRBJ2-7; 7 bases map to TRBD1. Germline lookup yields CDR1 MDHEN and CDR2 SYDVKM. The CDR3 covers 12 residues. Trimming removed 11 bases from V and 1 base from J; junction bases left unmatched: 5. CDR3 sequence reads: CAEGDSSYEQYF. The DNA of the CDR3 is TGTGCCGAAGGGGACAGTTCCTACGAGCAGTACTTC.

The rearrangement links TRBV5-1 to TRBJ1-1, with TRBD1 identical over 10 bases. CDR1 SGHRS and CDR2 YFSETQ come from the germline V gene. The V segment lost 6 bases and the J segment 5 bases; nucleotides outside the gene matches: 10. The CDR3 consists of 15 residues. DNA of the CDR3: TGCGCCAGCAAGACAGGGGGCAGCGAGGGAACTGAAGCTTTCTTT. It encodes CASKTGGSEGTEAFF.

In its sample, this clonotype was seen many times. J is TRBJ2-1 and V is TRBV20-1, with 16 bases fitting TRBD2. V trimming: 5 bases; J trimming: 6 bases; junction bases outside the gene matches: 4. Germline-derived CDR1 and CDR2 are DFQATT and SNEGSKA (reference sequence). The CDR3 is made up of 15 amino acids. The CDR3 protein is CSAGTSGRASNEQFF. For the CDR3, the DNA is TGCAGTGCTGGGACTAGCGGGAGGGCCTCCAATGAGCAGTTCTTC.

Here the CDR3 DNA reads TGTGCCAGTGTCTTAACAGACAGGGCCGAAGCTTTCTTT. Residues: CASVLTDRAEAFF. The chain carries TRBV19 and TRBJ1-1, with 7 nucleotides matching TRBD1. V gave up 8 bases and J gave up 8 bases; unmatched junction bases: 11. The CDR3 runs 13 residues. Germline CDR1 is LNHDA and CDR2 is SQIVND (reference sequence).